These 9 T cell receptor beta chains share one sample of origin, sequenced in a study of T cell responses to AZD1222 COVID-19 vaccine. Only in-frame clones appear in the TCRdb table, and some are missing; sequencing was by immunoSEQ multiplex PCR. The sample includes tens of thousands of clones, around 85% of them seen just once. The specimen comprised peripheral blood, sampled 28 days after the second AZD1222 dose. The receptors were sampled from an adult who received the AZD1222 COVID-19 vaccine.

This chain links TRBV10-3 with TRBJ1-6; 9 nucleotides match TRBD1. Per the germline V gene, CDR1 is ENHRY and CDR2 is SYGVKD. Trimming cost V 1 base and J 7 bases; bases outside gene matches: 8. CDR3 length: 17 amino acids. The CDR3 reads CAISELHPGQGNSPLHF. The CDR3 DNA follows: TGTGCCATCAGTGAGTTACATCCGGGACAGGGAAATTCACCCCTCCACTTT.

The chain couples TRBV4-3 to TRBJ2-1, with TRBD2 matching over 11 bases. Unmatched junction bases numbered 10, after V lost 0 bases and J lost 6 bases. CDR3 length: 18 residues. CDR1 is LGHNA, CDR2 YSLEER, per germline. CDR3 bases: TGCGCCAGCAGCCAAGAATTAAGACTAGCGGGGACTCGCAATGAGCAGTTCTTC. Encoded protein: CASSQELRLAGTRNEQFF.

This chain connects TRBV5-1 to TRBJ2-1, with TRBD2 matching 11 bases. V lost 4 bases, J lost 5 bases, and 2 bases stayed unmatched. Germline V gives CDR1 SGHRS, CDR2 YFSETQ. There are 14 residues in the CDR3. The CDR3 sequence: CASSKGLADNEQFF. The DNA for the CDR3 is TGCGCCAGCAGCAAGGGACTAGCGGACAATGAGCAGTTCTTC.

V and J are TRBV29-1 and TRBJ2-3, with 8 bases matching TRBD2. The CDR3 runs to 14 residues. With V trimmed by 1 base and J by 8 bases, 8 bases remained unmatched. Germline lookup yields CDR1 SQVTM and CDR2 ANQGSEA. In DNA form, the CDR3 reads TGCAGCGTTGAAGGGGGGACTAGAGGAGGTACGCAGTATTTT. Protein product: CSVEGGTRGGTQYF.

The rearrangement joins TRBV20-1 to TRBJ2-1, with D tentatively TRBD1 (6 bases). CDR3 size: 14 residues. V was shortened by 3 bases and J by 10 bases, with 19 bases between the two germline ends. The V gene's germline CDR1 is DFQATT and CDR2 SNEGSKA (reference sequence). The CDR3, as DNA: TGCAGTGCTAGTGGGGGCAGGATCTCAGGGGAGCAGTTCTTC. It yields the protein CSASGGRISGEQFF.

The J gene is TRBJ1-5, the V gene TRBV2; no clear D. The germline CDR1 and CDR2 sequences are SNHLY and FYNNEI. Trimming cost V 3 bases and J 4 bases, with 10 bases left between them. The CDR3 has 14 residues. CDR3 sequence reads: CASSDRRRNQPQHF. CDR3 in DNA: TGTGCCAGCAGTGATCGGCGGCGGAATCAGCCCCAGCATTTT.

The V call is TRBV6-5, the J call TRBJ1-5, with 7 nucleotides matching TRBD1. The ends lost 6 bases at V and 3 bases at J; junction bases unmatched: 5. The CDR3 consists of 14 residues. Looked up from germline, CDR1 is MNHEY and CDR2 is SVGAGI. The CDR3 loop is CASRPDRTNQPQHF. CDR3 nucleotides: TGTGCCAGCAGACCGGACAGGACCAATCAGCCCCAGCATTTT.

V gene TRBV5-1 combines with J gene TRBJ2-3; D is unresolved. The CDR3 length is 14 residues. Germline V gene data show CDR1 as SGHRS and CDR2 as YFSETQ. Trimming cost V 1 base and J 0 bases, with 6 bases left between them. CDR3 sequence (DNA): TGCGCCAGCAGCTTGATGTTTAGCACAGATACGCAGTATTTT. Translation gives CASSLMFSTDTQYF.

The chain recombines TRBV10-3 with TRBJ2-7, with 10 nucleotides matching TRBD2. CDR3 length: 16 residues. V gave up 8 bases and J gave up 7 bases; unmatched junction bases: 17. CDR1 ENHRY and CDR2 SYGVKD come from the germline V gene. The CDR3 bases are TGTGCCATCTCCCCACCTTTAGCGGGGGGACTCTTGGAGCAGTACTTC. This gives the protein CAISPPLAGGLLEQYF.